The 18 T cell receptor beta chains reported below all come from one sample, sequenced in a study of cytomegalovirus exposure and HLA in healthy donors. PCR used 60 Vbeta primers and 13 Jbeta primers. TCRdb's copy holds only in-frame clones and misses some; the assay was immunoSEQ multiplex PCR. The profile covers 100,000 to 150,000 clones, with 82% appearing a single time and over 1% taken by the ten largest. The specimen sequenced was PBMCs. All receptors come from a boy aged 5-17 years in good health and CMV-seronegative.

The CDR3 sequence: CASSQDRFYTIYF. CDR3 bases: TGCGCCAGCAGCCAAGATAGATTTTACACCATATATTTT. This chain uses TRBV4-3 with TRBJ1-3; D unresolved. Trimming left V 0 bases short and J 8 bases short, with 8 bases between. The germline CDR1 and CDR2 sequences are LGHNA and YSLEER. The CDR3 is 13 amino acids.

V gene TRBV27 combines with J gene TRBJ2-2; 8 bases agree with TRBD1. CDR1 MNHEY and CDR2 SMNVEV come from the germline V gene (reference sequence). The CDR3 runs to 14 residues. V trimming: 2 bases; J trimming: 8 bases; junction bases outside the gene matches: 4. The CDR3 DNA is TGTGCCAGCAGTTTACAGGGGGCGGCTGGGGAGCTGTTTTTT. Amino acid sequence: CASSLQGAAGELFF.

The chain combines TRBV2 with TRBJ2-7; the match to TRBD2 covers 8 bases. Germline lookup yields CDR1 SNHLY and CDR2 FYNNEI. The CDR3 length is 14 residues. V lost 7 bases to trimming and J lost 6 bases; unmatched junction nucleotides: 11. CDR3 in amino acids: CASTSGSLRSEQYF. The CDR3 DNA follows: TGTGCCAGCACCAGCGGGAGTCTAAGAAGCGAGCAGTACTTC.

The V call is TRBV27, the J call TRBJ1-1; tentatively, D is TRBD1 (6 bases). The V gene lost 3 bases and the J gene lost 3 bases, with 11 bases spanning the gap. Germline V gives CDR1 MNHEY, CDR2 SMNVEV (reference sequence). This CDR3 has 14 residues. The CDR3 nucleotides are TGTGCCAGCAGTTTCCTAGGGGGTTACACTGAAGCTTTCTTT. The encoded protein is CASSFLGGYTEAFF.

V gene TRBV5-6 combines with J gene TRBJ1-1; D is ambiguous. This CDR3 has 14 residues. V lost 0 bases, J lost 3 bases, and 9 bases lay in between. Germline CDR1 SGHDT, CDR2 YYEEEE. The chain's CDR3 is CASSLAAADTEAFF. The DNA of the CDR3 is TGTGCCAGCAGCTTGGCTGCTGCGGACACTGAAGCTTTCTTT.

The chain is built from TRBV14 and TRBJ2-6; D may be TRBD2 (6 bases). Germline V gene lookup returns CDR1 SGHDN and CDR2 FVKESK. This CDR3 region has 18 residues. V was trimmed by 4 bases and J by 2 bases, leaving 18 bases between them. CDR3 DNA: TGTGCCAGCAGCCCCACCCCGGGGGTTCCCGCTGGGGCCAACGTCCTGACTTTC. Residues: CASSPTPGVPAGANVLTF.

This chain links TRBV6-5 with TRBJ2-5; D is perhaps TRBD2 (5 bases). The CDR3 runs 14 residues. The germline V gene has CDR1 MNHEY and CDR2 SVGAGI. V was shortened by 2 bases and J by 0 bases, with 7 bases between the two germline ends. The CDR3 nucleotides are TGTGCCAGCAGTTACGGCGGGTACCAAGAGACCCAGTACTTC. Protein: CASSYGGYQETQYF.

The CDR3 DNA follows: TGTGCCAGCAGCCTGGGGGGGAGCTCCTACGAGCAGTACTTC. Translation: CASSLGGSSYEQYF. This rearrangement joins TRBV28 to TRBJ2-7; 7 positions agree with TRBD2. Germline V gene lookup returns CDR1 MDHEN and CDR2 SYDVKM. The junction had 5 bases not matched to a gene; V was cut back by 6 bases and J by 0 bases. There are 14 residues in the CDR3.

The chain couples TRBV6-1 to TRBJ1-5; 11 nucleotides agree with TRBD1. The CDR3 consists of 16 residues. From germline, CDR1 is MNHNS and CDR2 SASEGT. Trimming cost V 3 bases and J 2 bases; bases outside gene matches: 3. The CDR3 DNA is TGTGCCAGCAGTGAGGGGACAGGGGGGGGCAATCAGCCCCAGCATTTT. It yields the protein CASSEGTGGGNQPQHF.

In this sample, this clone turned up a few times. The V gene is TRBV25-1, the J gene TRBJ1-4; tentatively, D is TRBD1 (5 bases). Trimming left V 5 bases short and J 0 bases short, with 13 bases between. The CDR3 is 16 amino acids. In germline, CDR1 is MGHDK, CDR2 SYGVNS. The CDR3 nucleotides are TGTGCCAGCAGTCTGGGGCAGTACGCAACTAATGAAAAACTGTTTTTT. Protein product: CASSLGQYATNEKLFF.

The V gene is TRBV27, the J gene TRBJ2-1, with 13 bases identical to TRBD2. Germline trimming cut 9 bases from V and 8 bases from J; bases unmatched to any gene: 4. This CDR3 is 13 amino acids long. CDR1 is MNHEY and CDR2 is SMNVEV in the germline V gene (reference sequence). The CDR3 nucleotides are TGTGCCAGTGGGACTAGCGGGAACCATGAGCAGTTCTTC. Its protein product is CASGTSGNHEQFF.

The J gene is TRBJ2-7, the V gene TRBV5-4, with TRBD1 as a possible D gene (5 bases). There are 12 residues in the CDR3. CDR1 is SGHNT and CDR2 is YYREEE in the germline V gene (reference sequence). Trimming took off 1 base at V and 5 bases at J, with 7 bases between the two ends. The CDR3 here is CASSLKGNEQYF. As DNA, the CDR3 is TGTGCCAGCAGCTTGAAGGGGAACGAGCAGTACTTC.

The CDR3: CASSAWGSGAPEEQFF. In DNA form, the CDR3 reads TGTGCCAGCTCGGCCTGGGGAAGCGGGGCCCCGGAAGAGCAGTTCTTC. J is TRBJ2-1 and V is TRBV18; 7 nucleotides agree with TRBD2. The length of the CDR3 is 16 residues. V was clipped by 6 bases and J by 10 bases; unmatched bases: 18. Germline V gene sequence: CDR1 KGHSH, CDR2 LQKENI.

The V call is TRBV6-1, the J call TRBJ1-2, with D perhaps TRBD1 (6 bases). The V end was cut by 2 bases, the J end by 4 bases, with 11 bases between. Germline V gives CDR1 MNHNS, CDR2 SASEGT. The CDR3 is 14 amino acids. As DNA, the CDR3 is TGTGCCAGCAGTGAAAGGGCAGGGGCCTATGGCTACACCTTC. Translating it yields CASSERAGAYGYTF.

The chain uses TRBV27 and TRBJ2-7; no firm D call. CDR1 is MNHEY, CDR2 SMNVEV, per germline (reference sequence). This CDR3 spans 13 amino acids. With 6 bases removed from V and 2 bases from J, the gap between germline ends came to 11 bases. The CDR3 loop reads CASSPLTTYEQYF. The CDR3 DNA sequence: TGTGCCAGCAGCCCTCTAACCACCTACGAGCAGTACTTC.

The V and J genes are TRBV5-1 and TRBJ2-3; 10 nucleotides match TRBD2. The CDR3 has 17 residues. V lost 0 bases, J lost 1 base, and 5 bases stayed unmatched. Germline CDR1 reads SGHRS; CDR2 reads YFSETQ. In nucleotides, the CDR3 is TGCGCCAGCAGCTTGGAACTAGCGGGAATAGGCACAGATACGCAGTATTTT. Translating it yields CASSLELAGIGTDTQYF.

V is TRBV6-1 and J is TRBJ2-1; the match to TRBD1 covers 12 bases. The CDR3 totals 15 residues. V lost 6 bases to trimming and J lost 8 bases; unmatched junction nucleotides: 8. Germline-derived CDR1 and CDR2 are MNHNS and SASEGT. CDR3 amino acids: CASREPGQGADEQFF. In DNA, the CDR3 is TGTGCCAGCAGGGAACCGGGACAGGGGGCTGATGAGCAGTTCTTC.

This clone came up a few times. V usage is TRBV7-9 and J usage is TRBJ2-7, with D perhaps matching TRBD1 (5 bases). CDR1 is SEHNR, CDR2 FQNEAQ, per germline (reference sequence). CDR3 length: 13 amino acids. The V end lost 2 bases, the J end lost 6 bases, and 11 bases lay between the germline ends. CDR3 in amino acids: CASSLLTGSEQYF. In DNA, the CDR3 is TGTGCCAGCAGCTTACTTACAGGTTCCGAGCAGTACTTC.